Described below is a single T cell receptor (beta chain) sequence and its context. Its antigen is currently unknown. This specimen comes from a study of T-cell memory formation after mild COVID-19. Overall study context: The study found TCR clusters largely donor specific.

General observations from the study: SARS-CoV-2 specificity of second-wave clones peaking day 37 was unconfirmed.

TCRdb reanalysed the 5' RACE reads using MiXCR and keeps one entry per CDR3 protein. The table includes hundreds of thousands of distinct CDR3 sequences, around 15% detected once. The clonotype originates from a man aged 18 to 29 who had mild COVID-19 (a few samples of this study predate the infection). Cell type and time point are not known. Sequencing used PBMCs or a T cell subset sorted from them (not recorded which).

CDR3 DNA sequence: TGCAGTGGTAGGGGGGCCAGGGTTGAGCAGTTCTTC. Translation gives CSGRGARVEQFF. This rearrangement joins TRBV20-1 to TRBJ2-1, with D possibly being TRBD1 or TRBD2 (6 bases each). In germline, CDR1 is DFQATT, CDR2 SNEGSKA (reference sequence). The CDR3 consists of 12 residues. V was shortened by 7 bases and J by 9 bases, with 16 bases between the two germline ends.